This TCR beta chain was identified during a study of CD8 T cells in ankylosing spondylitis. TCRdb re-analysed the 5' RACE reads in MiXCR, keeping a single row per CDR3 protein. The sample shows 150,000 to 200,000 distinct CDR3 sequences, about an eighth of them seen only once. This clonotype occurred a few times. CDR3 length: 13 amino acids. Trimming shortened V by 2 bases and J by 0 bases, and 6 bases separated the two germline ends. Germline V gene lookup returns CDR1 DFQATT and CDR2 SNEGSKA (reference sequence). The receptor's source is a female donor with ankylosing spondylitis or in good health (not recorded which). Sequenced input: blood, either unsorted or a sorted T cell fraction (not recorded which). This sequence joins TRBV20-1 and TRBJ2-3, with no clear D. Here the CDR3 DNA reads TGCAGTGCTAGACAGGTCAGCACAGATACGCAGTATTTT. It encodes CSARQVSTDTQYF.